The entry below describes one T cell receptor beta chain. Its antigen is not yet known. For each CD8+ T cell subset, flow sorting was done in triplicate, and 300,000 to 350,000 cells per subset went directly into RLT lysis buffer. Naive CD8+ T cells were defined stringently as CD45RO-CCR7+CD27+CD95- to exclude memory contaminants. Peripheral blood mononuclear cells were isolated from buffy coats by standard density gradient centrifugation. A FACSAria III was used to flow-sort naive CXCR3-negative and CXCR3-positive CD8+ T cells. Total RNA was extracted from sorted cells with an RNeasy Mini Kit. The reads were generated on a NextSeq 550. The Human TCR Profiling Kit (MiLaboratory) was used to prepare UMI-labeled 5' RACE TRB cDNA libraries. The full amount of extracted RNA was used for cDNA synthesis, and the full amount of resulting cDNA was used for PCR amplification. Libraries were prepared in parallel with an identical number of PCR cycles. The study's processing was this. With a requirement of at least two reads per UMI, MIGEC and MiXCR extracted about 50,000 +/- 10,000 unique UMI-labeled TRB cDNA molecules per library. On average, each library contained approximately 40,000 +/- 10,000 functional in-frame TRB CDR3 nucleotide clonotypes without stop codons. After each sample was downsampled to 5000 UMI-labeled TRB molecules, VDJtools was used to calculate diversity metrics such as normalized Shannon-Wiener and Chao1. For the central five CDR3 residues, VDJtools calculated physicochemical properties weighted by clonotype size, namely interaction energy, strength, volume and Kidera factor 4. The reads, reprocessed by TCRdb, yield one row per CDR3 protein sequence and no DNA. TCRdb's processing, not the authors', yielded these V and J calls. This sample's table carries approximately 100,000 distinct CDR3 sequences. Of the sample, approximately 1.7% falls within the top ten clones.

The CDR3 covers 15 residues, taking in both the cysteine and the phenylalanine. No DNA sequence was recorded. As encoded in the germline V gene (reference sequence), CDR1 is PRHDT while CDR2 is FYEKMQ. The entry originates in a study of CXCR3-negative and CXCR3-positive naive CD8 T cells (dated by TCRdb to between 2017 and 2020). Broadly, across the study: In total, about 140 million TRB reads were obtained, or roughly 1.5 +/- 0.3 million reads per library. Diversity and physicochemical repertoire analyses covered some ten donors pooled from two independent experiments. The TRBV-TRBJ cluster analysis covered naive subsets from 5 donors and memory cells from 3 donors.

The full study reports these points: Both naive subsets had comparably high repertoire diversity, while memory CD8+ T cells had much lower repertoire diversity. Because CXCR3 expression was partially decreased after cryopreservation, freshly isolated PBMCs were used for most assays. Naive CXCR3-negative and CXCR3-positive cells from the same donor showed similar TRBV-TRBJ usage, whereas memory cells showed distinct patterns. Compared with CXCR3-negative naive cells, CXCR3-positive naive cells had TRB CDR3s with higher hydrophobicity (lower Kidera factor 4), lower energy, and higher strength and volume indices. Surface CD5, linked to self-reactivity in mice, was comparable between naive subsets; TCR interaction strength was therefore also inferred from TRB CDR3 physicochemical properties.

The sequencing sample was made of naive CXCR3- CD8+ T cells from blood. Reading the label with the study, this specimen's cell subset or site is: CD45RO-CCR7+CD27+CD95- naive CD8+ T cells lacking CXCR3 (TNR3-). Recombination linked TRBV13 to TRBJ2-1; TCRdb gives TRBD2 as the D gene, but with no DNA this cannot be confirmed. This TCR came from a human donor in good health. Some clones in this sample may be carry-over from other donors' samples. The CDR3 region: CASRLLLAGNNEQFF.